This is a list of T cell receptor beta chains from one sample in a study of T cell changes during pregnancy in multiple sclerosis. Profiling relied on immunoSEQ multiplex PCR, and the TCRdb table lists in-frame clones only, not all of them. The data hold 20,000 to 25,000 clones, with roughly 90% observed a single time. The input for sequencing was CD4+ T cells from peripheral blood mononuclear cells, taken after pregnancy. All receptors come from a female donor in good health, enrolled as a control in a pregnancy study. The CDR3 runs from the conserved cysteine through the conserved F or W. D genes are given only for firm matches. Clone size is given for some rows only: seen once, a few or many times, or a class if the clone is expanded.

TRBV30	.	TRBJ2-7	TRBD1	CAWTRQGPTYEQYF	TGTGCCTGGACTCGACAGGGGCCCACCTACGAGCAGTACTTC
TRBV2	.	TRBJ2-7	TRBD1	CASSVGQGTYEQYF	TGTGCCAGCAGCGTTGGACAGGGGACCTACGAGCAGTACTTC
TRBV7-9	.	TRBJ2-2	TRBD1	CASSLIGIPTGSTGELFF	TGTGCCAGCAGCTTAATCGGGATCCCGACAGGGAGCACCGGGGAGCTGTTTTTT
TRBV10-3	.	TRBJ2-5	.	CAISPQVQETQYF	TGTGCCATCAGCCCGCAGGTGCAAGAGACCCAGTACTTC
TRBV5-1	once	TRBJ2-1	.	CASSSPPPSSYNEQFF	TGCGCCAGCAGCTCCCCACCGCCGAGCTCCTACAATGAGCAGTTCTTC
TRBV19	.	TRBJ2-3	.	CASSIQGPDTQYF	TGTGCCAGTAGTATTCAGGGGCCAGATACGCAGTATTTT
TRBV9	.	TRBJ1-3	.	CASSVGRQGNSGNTIYF	TGTGCCAGCAGCGTAGGGCGTCAGGGGAACTCTGGAAACACCATATATTTT
TRBV7-2	medium-sized	TRBJ2-7	.	CASSLRPLAESYEQYF	TGTGCCAGCAGCTTAAGGCCCCTGGCGGAATCCTACGAGCAGTACTTC
TRBV9	.	TRBJ2-4	TRBD2	CASSVSSGSVGNIQYF	TGTGCCAGCAGCGTAAGCAGCGGGAGTGTGGGAAACATTCAGTACTTC
TRBV7-3	.	TRBJ2-7	TRBD2	CASSAALAGVGEQYF	TGTGCCAGCAGCGCGGCCCTAGCGGGGGTTGGCGAGCAGTACTTC
TRBV5-5	.	TRBJ2-1	TRBD2	CASLAGGYNEQFF	TGTGCCAGTCTAGCGGGGGGCTACAATGAGCAGTTCTTC
TRBV7-2	.	TRBJ2-7	.	CASSERQNLYEQYF	TGTGCCAGCAGCGAACGACAGAACCTGTACGAGCAGTACTTC
TRBV7-8	.	TRBJ1-4	TRBD1	CASSLGTGFVNEKLFF	TGTGCCAGCAGCCTCGGGACAGGGTTTGTTAATGAAAAACTGTTTTTT
TRBV4-1	.	TRBJ2-5	.	CASSQDLFGAGRQETQYF	TGCGCCAGCAGCCAAGATCTGTTCGGGGCGGGGAGGCAAGAGACCCAGTACTTC
TRBV6-1	.	TRBJ2-7	.	CAGGYEQYF	TGTGCCGGAGGATACGAGCAGTACTTC